This T cell receptor beta chain was identified during a study of T cell changes during pregnancy in multiple sclerosis. Trimming pared 4 bases from V and 1 base from J, leaving 12 bases between. The CDR3 extends over 15 amino acids. CDR1 and CDR2 from the germline V gene are MNHNY and SVGAGI (reference sequence). Clones were read by immunoSEQ multiplex PCR, and TCRdb kept only the in-frame ones, dropping some. This sample has around 30,000 clones, with 85% to 95% found just once. The source was CD4+ T cells from peripheral blood mononuclear cells, collected after pregnancy. This rearrangement joins TRBV6-6 to TRBJ2-3, with TRBD2 as a possible D gene (6 bases). The receptor was isolated from a female donor with multiple sclerosis, enrolled in a pregnancy study. The DNA for the CDR3 is TGTGCCAGCAGTTCTCTAGCGATCGGCACAGATACGCAGTATTTT. Translating gives CASSSLAIGTDTQYF.